The 26 T cell receptor beta chains reported below all come from one sample, sequenced in a study of identical twins. In TCRdb, the 5' RACE reads were re-called with MiXCR into one record per CDR3 protein. Of 300,000 to 400,000 distinct CDR3 sequences in the sample, approximately 13% were seen once. The sample also formed part of further work on yellow fever vaccine responses in identical twins.

Sequenced: CD8+ T cells sorted from blood. These receptors were collected from a woman aged 18 to 35 in good health.

The chain couples TRBV6-1 to TRBJ1-2, with D tentatively TRBD1 (5 bases). The CDR3 extends over 14 amino acids. Germline V gene sequence: CDR1 MNHNS, CDR2 SASEGT. V was shortened by 2 bases and J by 7 bases, with 14 bases between the two germline ends. CDR3 DNA sequence: TGTGCCAGCAGTGAAAGGGGTGGAGGGTCTGGCTACACCTTC. Residues: CASSERGGGSGYTF.

This clonotype was counted ten times or more. The chain uses TRBV24-1 and TRBJ2-7, with TRBD1 matching over 8 bases. CDR3 length equals 15 residues. V gave up 5 bases and J gave up 2 bases; unmatched junction bases: 7. Germline V lookup: CDR1 KGHDR, CDR2 SFDVKD. CDR3 loop: CATSARTGNTYEQYF. The CDR3 DNA is TGTGCCACCAGTGCAAGGACAGGGAATACCTACGAGCAGTACTTC.

The table lists this clonotype with a few counts. The chain uses TRBV12-3 or TRBV12-4 and TRBJ1-6; D uncertain. Trimming removed 5 bases at V and 14 bases at J, with 13 bases between. This CDR3 has 12 residues. CDR3 nucleotides: TGTGCCAGCAGTGAGGGTGGGTGGGCCCTCCACTTT. Protein: CASSEGGWALHF.

The V call is TRBV7-9, the J call TRBJ2-7; 7 bases align to TRBD1. The length of the CDR3 is 13 residues. The germline V gene has CDR1 SEHNR and CDR2 FQNEAQ (reference sequence). Trimming removed 6 bases from V and 1 base from J; junction bases left unmatched: 3. The CDR3 DNA reads TGTGCCAGCAGGTCGGGACAGTCCTACGAGCAGTACGTC. As protein: CASRSGQSYEQYV.

CDR3 sequence: CATSDSLQGITDTQYF. The CDR3 bases are TGTGCCACCAGTGATTCACTACAGGGGATCACAGATACGCAGTATTTT. The rearrangement joins TRBV24-1 to TRBJ2-3; 7 bases line up with TRBD1. The CDR3 length is 16 residues. The V gene end was trimmed by 2 bases and the J gene end by 2 bases; junction bases not matched to a gene: 6. The germline V gene encodes CDR1 KGHDR and CDR2 SFDVKD.

This chain links TRBV2 with TRBJ2-7; unclear D gene. V lost 3 bases and J 4 bases, leaving 13 bases between the germline ends. From germline, CDR1 is SNHLY and CDR2 FYNNEI. This CDR3 is built from 14 residues. CDR3 in amino acids: CASSDELDFYEQYV. Written as DNA, the CDR3 is TGTGCCAGCAGTGACGAGTTAGACTTTTACGAGCAGTACGTC.

This chain uses TRBV6-5 with TRBJ2-1; D possibly corresponds to TRBD1 (5 bases). Deletions cut 2 bases from V and 2 bases from J, with 7 bases between. Germline V gene lookup returns CDR1 MNHEY and CDR2 SVGAGI. This CDR3 spans 14 amino acids. For the CDR3, the DNA is TGTGCCAGCAGTTACCTGGACACCTACAATGAGCAGTTCTTC. Protein sequence: CASSYLDTYNEQFF.

This clonotype has only a few counts. The rearrangement joins TRBV20-1 to TRBJ2-3; 10 bases fit TRBD2. V shed 5 bases, J shed 12 bases, and the junction held 5 bases outside the gene matches. CDR1 and CDR2 (germline): DFQATT, SNEGSKA (reference sequence). The CDR3 sequence is 11 residues long. The CDR3 coding sequence is TGCAGTGCTTGGACTAGCGGAAAACAGTATTTT. Protein product: CSAWTSGKQYF.

Concerning this clonotype: The CDR3 end shows no conserved phenylalanine or tryptophan, and so a read error is likely. The DNA is omitted, as the CDR3 cannot be located on it reliably, and the CDR3 follows TCRdb's listing. The J gene is TRBJ2-7, the V gene TRBV2; the D call in the table, TRBD1, was not verified against the DNA. From its first to its last residue, the CDR3 has 12 amino acids. Germline loops: CDR1 SNHLY, CDR2 FYNNEI. CDR3 sequence: CASSKGDMDVSS.

This clonotype has more than one count but fewer than ten. This sequence joins TRBV7-3 and TRBJ2-1; D is perhaps TRBD1 (5 bases). In germline, CDR1 is SGHTA, CDR2 FQGTGA. Trimming took 4 bases from V and 7 from J, leaving 11 bases between them. This CDR3 has 13 amino acids. The DNA for the CDR3 is TGTGCCAGCAGCTGGGGCGTAAGAAATGAGCAGTTCTTC. It is translated as CASSWGVRNEQFF.

A few counts support this clonotype. The rearrangement uses TRBV7-6 and TRBJ2-1; D ambiguous. Germline CDR1 is SGHVS and CDR2 is FNYEAQ. V gave up 5 bases and J gave up 0 bases, with 14 bases separating them. This CDR3 spans 16 amino acids. Here the CDR3 reads CASSESRETSYNEQFF. CDR3 sequence (DNA): TGTGCCAGCAGCGAGAGCAGAGAGACCTCCTACAATGAGCAGTTCTTC.

This clonotype was counted many times. J is TRBJ2-7 and V is TRBV29-1; no firm D call. This CDR3 is built from 14 residues. Trimming cost V 4 bases and J 3 bases, with 16 bases left between them. Germline CDR1 and CDR2: SQVTM and ANQGSEA. DNA for the CDR3: TGCAGCGTTGTAGACCCTGGGTATAGCTACGAGCAGTACTTC. Residues: CSVVDPGYSYEQYF.

The J gene is TRBJ2-1, the V gene TRBV9; the D is unclear. CDR1 and CDR2 from the germline V gene are SGDLS and YYNGEE. The CDR3 extends over 12 amino acids. V dropped 3 bases and J dropped 6 bases, with 7 bases sitting between them. The DNA of the CDR3 is TGTGCCAGCAGCGAGACCATCAATGAGCAGTTCTTC. It yields the protein CASSETINEQFF.

The rearrangement uses TRBV10-2 and TRBJ2-1, with D perhaps matching TRBD1 (7 bases). The CDR3 loop spans 14 amino acids. Germline V lookup: CDR1 WSHSY, CDR2 SAAADI. V was pared by 8 bases and J by 5 bases, with 16 bases between. The CDR3, as DNA: TGCGCCAGCCGAGGGGGGACAGCCAACAATGAGCAGTTCTTC. Translation gives CASRGGTANNEQFF.

This clonotype was detected ten times or more. The chain joins TRBV3-1 to TRBJ2-7; a possible D gene is TRBD2 (5 bases). From germline, CDR1 is LGHDT and CDR2 YNNKEL (reference sequence). CDR3 size: 14 residues. With 5 bases removed from V and 1 base from J, the gap between germline ends came to 12 bases. The CDR3 is CASSASGTSYEQYF. The DNA for the CDR3 is TGTGCCAGCAGCGCGAGCGGCACGTCCTACGAGCAGTACTTC.

The CDR3 here is CASRLALEQYF. The DNA of the CDR3 is TGTGCCAGCAGACTAGCTCTTGAGCAGTACTTC. V usage is TRBV2 and J usage is TRBJ2-7, with TRBD2 as a possible D gene (6 bases). Trimming took off 6 bases at V and 7 bases at J, with 10 bases between the two ends. The CDR3 runs 11 residues. Germline lookup yields CDR1 SNHLY and CDR2 FYNNEI.

The CDR3 DNA reads as TGTGCCAGCATGAGCGATCCAGGCTGGGAGACCCAGTACTTC. Residues: CASMSDPGWETQYF. The chain combines TRBV5-5 with TRBJ2-5, with unresolved D. The CDR3 has 14 amino acids. Germline CDR1 reads SGHKS; CDR2 reads YYEKEE (reference sequence). V shed 6 bases and J shed 5 bases, with 17 bases lying between them.

The chain couples TRBV5-1 to TRBJ2-1; 13 bases agree with TRBD2. The CDR3 is 15 amino acids. Trimming removed 1 base from V and 8 bases from J; junction bases left unmatched: 3. Germline V gene lookup returns CDR1 SGHRS and CDR2 YFSETQ. Written as DNA, the CDR3 is TGCGCCAGCAGCTTGACTAGCGGGGGGGACGATGAGCAGTTCTTC. Amino acid sequence: CASSLTSGGDDEQFF.

This clonotype appeared a few times. This chain joins TRBV20-1 and TRBJ2-3; a possible D gene is TRBD1 (6 bases). There are 17 residues in the CDR3. Trimming took off 6 bases at V and 0 bases at J, with 22 bases between the two ends. Germline loops: CDR1 DFQATT, CDR2 SNEGSKA (reference sequence). In DNA form, the CDR3 reads TGCAGTGCCCTGGGCAGGGGATTCTTTGTCAGCACAGATACGCAGTATTTT. This codes for CSALGRGFFVSTDTQYF.

This clonotype was seen at least ten times. This chain joins TRBV27 and TRBJ2-1; D perhaps matches TRBD1 (6 bases). Trimming stripped 6 bases from V and 2 bases from J, with 17 bases between. Germline loops: CDR1 MNHEY, CDR2 SMNVEV (reference sequence). CDR3 length: 16 amino acids. As DNA, the CDR3 is TGTGCCAGCAGATCCGGTGGGGGCTTAGCCTACAATGAGCAGTTCTTC. Translation: CASRSGGGLAYNEQFF.

V is TRBV7-9 and J is TRBJ2-2, with D possibly being TRBD2 (7 bases). CDR1 is SEHNR and CDR2 is FQNEAQ in the germline V gene (reference sequence). The V end was cut by 6 bases, the J end by 7 bases, with 21 bases between. The CDR3 is made up of 16 amino acids. CDR3 nucleotide sequence: TGTGCCAGCAGAAAGGCAGGGGCGGGAGCGATCGGGGAGCTGTTTTTT. It encodes CASRKAGAGAIGELFF.

The CDR3 DNA follows: TGTGCCAGCAGCTTGGCCATAGCGGGGGGGCGAGTACCCTACAATGAGCAGTTCTTC. Its protein is CASSLAIAGGRVPYNEQFF. This rearrangement joins TRBV5-6 to TRBJ2-1; 11 positions match TRBD2. CDR1 is SGHDT, CDR2 YYEEEE, per germline. V lost 0 bases and J lost 2; bases outside the gene matches: 10. The CDR3 extends over 19 amino acids.

This clonotype was observed many times. V and J are TRBV7-8 and TRBJ2-3; 10 bases agree with TRBD2. CDR1 SGHVS and CDR2 FQNEAQ come from the germline V gene. The trim removed 1 base at V and 2 bases at J, leaving 3 bases unmatched. The CDR3 loop spans 16 amino acids. The CDR3 DNA reads as TGTGCCAGCAGCTTAGGGACTAGCGGAAACACAGATACGCAGTATTTT. It specifies CASSLGTSGNTDTQYF.

In nucleotides, the CDR3 is TGTGCCAGCAGTGAAGAGGGGAGCACTGAAGCTTTCTTT. Its translation: CASSEEGSTEAFF. V is TRBV6-1 and J is TRBJ1-1, with D possibly matching TRBD1 (5 bases). Trimming took 1 base from V and 4 from J, leaving 7 bases between them. The germline V gene encodes CDR1 MNHNS and CDR2 SASEGT. This CDR3 region has 13 residues.

The chain employs TRBV24-1 and TRBJ2-2, with 10 bases that match TRBD2. The V segment lost 2 bases and the J segment 4 bases; nucleotides outside the gene matches: 3. Germline V lookup: CDR1 KGHDR, CDR2 SFDVKD. The CDR3 has 16 residues. CDR3 in DNA: TGTGCCACCAGTGATTGGAGCGGGAGGGCCACCGGGGAGCTGTTTTTT. It specifies CATSDWSGRATGELFF.

The chain couples TRBV15 to TRBJ2-1; D call uncertain. This CDR3 is built from 13 residues. V was pared by 4 bases and J by 12 bases, with 16 bases between. Germline loops: CDR1 LNHNV, CDR2 YYDKDF (reference sequence). DNA of the CDR3: TGTGCCACCAGCACGTCCCCCCGGCTTCGGCAGTTCTTC. This gives the protein CATSTSPRLRQFF.